This T cell receptor (beta chain) was identified in a study of T cell changes during pregnancy in multiple sclerosis. The trim removed 5 bases at V and 9 bases at J, leaving 2 bases unmatched. CDR1 and CDR2 (germline): LNHDA, SQIVND (reference sequence). This CDR3 is built from 12 residues. Some clones are missing from TCRdb's copy, which holds only in-frame ones; the method was immunoSEQ multiplex PCR. The top ten clones hold roughly 6.2% of a sample with about 120,000 clones, approximately 93% of them seen once. The gene calls are TRBV19 and TRBJ2-1; 9 nucleotides agree with TRBD1. The specimen was peripheral blood, collected before pregnancy. This clonotype was obtained from a female donor with multiple sclerosis, enrolled in a pregnancy study. The CDR3 loop reads CASSWGQGEQFF. The CDR3 DNA reads as TGTGCCAGTAGTTGGGGACAGGGTGAGCAGTTCTTC. The entire variable domain, with the rest obtained from reference TRBV19 and TRBJ2-1, is as follows: DGGITQSPKYLFRKEGQNVTLSCEQNLNHDAMYWYRQDPGQGLRLIYYSQIVNDFQKGDIAEGYSVSREKKESFPLTVTSAQKNPTAFYLCASSWGQGEQFFGPGTRLTVL.